The 23 T cell receptor beta chains listed next were all sequenced from one sample in a study of shared clonotypes between healthy human individuals. The table came from immunoSEQ multiplex PCR; TCRdb's copy has only in-frame clones and leaves some out. The table shows about 360,000 clones, with around 67% occurring only once. The sequenced sample consisted of memory CD4+ T cells sorted from blood. The sample's subset: CD45RA-negative fraction. The receptor source for this set is a man aged 25-45 years in good health.

The rearrangement joins TRBV7-2 to TRBJ2-1; TRBD2 is a possible D gene (6 bases). Germline CDR1 is SGHTA and CDR2 is FQGNSA. This CDR3 comprises 17 residues. The germline V and J ends were trimmed by 0 bases and 8 bases, with 20 bases remaining between them. The CDR3 protein is CASSLARLGGGVHEQFF. The CDR3 nucleotides read TGTGCCAGCAGCTTAGCTCGGCTGGGAGGAGGGGTTCATGAGCAGTTCTTC.

This chain uses TRBV9 with TRBJ2-1; 16 positions match TRBD2. V lost 4 bases to trimming and J lost 9 bases; unmatched junction nucleotides: 10. This CDR3 comprises 17 residues. Germline-derived CDR1 and CDR2 are SGDLS and YYNGEE. The CDR3 sequence is CASSSPLGLAGGIEQFF. The CDR3 DNA follows: TGTGCCAGCAGCTCACCCTTGGGACTAGCGGGAGGGATTGAGCAGTTCTTC.

J is TRBJ2-6 and V is TRBV6-4; D unresolved. Trimming took off 4 bases at V and 2 bases at J, with 9 bases between the two ends. Germline assignment: CDR1 MRHNA and CDR2 SNTAGT. This CDR3 is built from 15 residues. In DNA, the CDR3 is TGTGCCAGCAGTGTATCGTCCGCTGGGGCCAACGTCCTGACTTTC. This translates into CASSVSSAGANVLTF.

CDR3 sequence (DNA): TGTGCCAGCAGCTCAAGACAGGGGGCGCACCCGAGGACAGATACGCAGTATTTT. This encodes CASSSRQGAHPRTDTQYF. V usage is TRBV5-4 and J usage is TRBJ2-3; 10 nucleotides agree with TRBD1. Germline CDR1 is SGHNT and CDR2 is YYREEE (reference sequence). After removal of 3 bases from V and 3 bases from J, the junction contained 13 bases not matched to a gene. The CDR3 is 18 residues long.

The chain is built from TRBV5-4 and TRBJ2-5; no clear D. The CDR3 runs 12 residues. CDR1 SGHNT and CDR2 YYREEE come from the germline V gene (reference sequence). V dropped 4 bases and J dropped 3 bases, with 7 bases sitting between them. CDR3 DNA: TGTGCCAGCAGCAAAAGGGAAGAGACCCAGTACTTC. It yields the protein CASSKREETQYF.

In its sample, this clone was seen a few times. The CDR3 nucleotides are TGTGCCAGCAACCCCCAGGGAAGAGGCACTGAAGCTTTCTTT. Protein: CASNPQGRGTEAFF. The rearrangement uses TRBV2 and TRBJ1-1, with D possibly being TRBD1 (5 bases). This CDR3 region has 14 residues. Germline V gene data show CDR1 as SNHLY and CDR2 as FYNNEI. V was cut by 7 bases and J by 4 bases, with 16 bases left in between.

This clone was seen only once. The V and J genes are TRBV7-2 and TRBJ1-1; D is possibly TRBD1 (5 bases). Deletions cut 4 bases from V and 0 bases from J, with 18 bases between. The CDR3 runs to 17 residues. Germline loops: CDR1 SGHTA, CDR2 FQGNSA. In DNA form, the CDR3 reads TGTGCCAGCAGCTACCTCGGTGGGGGATCAGTGAACACTGAAGCTTTCTTT. Its translation: CASSYLGGGSVNTEAFF.

This clone showed up just a few times. In the same sample, other DNA sequences code for this CDR3. V gene TRBV5-4 combines with J gene TRBJ2-5; TRBD1 or TRBD2 may be the D gene (6 bases each). The CDR3 has 14 residues. Per germline, CDR1 SGHNT and CDR2 YYREEE (reference sequence). V was pared by 3 bases and J by 5 bases, with 14 bases between. CDR3 DNA sequence: TGTGCCAGCAGCTCTAAAATCGGGGGCGAGACCCAGTACTTC. Amino acid sequence: CASSSKIGGETQYF.

The chain combines TRBV6-6 with TRBJ2-7; D unresolved. V lost 6 bases and J lost 5, with 5 bases in between. The length of the CDR3 is 10 residues. CDR1 is MNHNY, CDR2 SVGAGI, per germline (reference sequence). The CDR3 sequence: CASRGNEQYF. CDR3 nucleotides: TGTGCCAGCAGGGGGAACGAGCAGTACTTC.

This clone came up a few times. The CDR3 bases are TGCGCCAGCAGCCACTTAGCTCGGGGGGATTACGAGCAGTACTTC. Protein product: CASSHLARGDYEQYF. V is TRBV4-1 and J is TRBJ2-7, with 7 nucleotides matching TRBD2. With 3 bases clipped from V and 4 bases from J, the junction kept 9 bases outside the gene matches. The CDR3 contains 15 residues. Germline CDR1 reads MGHRA; CDR2 reads YSYEKL.

This chain connects TRBV7-9 to TRBJ2-7, with 7 nucleotides matching TRBD1. Germline lookup yields CDR1 SEHNR and CDR2 FQNEAQ (reference sequence). There are 16 residues in the CDR3. V shed 5 bases and J 0 bases; nucleotides not matched to a gene: 10. The CDR3, as DNA: TGTGCCAGCAGCATTACAGGGGTTTATAACTCCTACGAGCAGTACTTC. It translates to CASSITGVYNSYEQYF.

This chain uses TRBV27 with TRBJ2-1; TRBD2 matches at 8 bases. There are 14 residues in the CDR3. The germline V gene encodes CDR1 MNHEY and CDR2 SMNVEV (reference sequence). Unmatched junction bases numbered 4, after V lost 6 bases and J lost 3 bases. CDR3: CASRGLGFYNEQFF. CDR3 DNA sequence: TGTGCCAGCAGGGGACTAGGCTTCTACAATGAGCAGTTCTTC.

This rearrangement joins TRBV18 to TRBJ1-6; weak D call: TRBD1 (5 bases). V shed 3 bases and J shed 7 bases, with 28 bases lying between them. CDR1 is KGHSH and CDR2 is LQKENI in the germline V gene. There are 20 residues in the CDR3. CDR3 sequence: CASSPTPTGIGRTKNSPLHF. In nucleotides, the CDR3 is TGTGCCAGCTCACCTACCCCTACAGGAATCGGAAGGACGAAAAATTCACCCCTCCACTTT.

This clone was seen only a few times. The gene calls are TRBV7-8 and TRBJ2-7; 7 bases are a match to TRBD1. CDR1 and CDR2 from the germline V gene are SGHVS and FQNEAQ. The CDR3 is 14 residues long. J gave up 6 bases and V 5 bases, and 10 bases lay outside the gene matches. The CDR3 region is CASSLDRDLGEQYF. CDR3 coding DNA: TGTGCCAGCAGCCTCGACAGGGACCTTGGCGAGCAGTACTTC.

The V and J genes are TRBV4-1 and TRBJ2-1; 13 nucleotides agree with TRBD2. The CDR3 is 16 amino acids. J was trimmed by 6 bases and V by 2 bases; bases with no gene match: 4. CDR1 and CDR2 (germline): MGHRA, YSYEKL. The CDR3 here is CASSQMGLAGFNEQFF. CDR3 nucleotides: TGCGCCAGCAGCCAAATGGGACTAGCGGGATTCAATGAGCAGTTCTTC.

In this sample, this clone turned up many times. V usage is TRBV5-4 and J usage is TRBJ2-1; tentatively, D is TRBD2 (7 bases). The CDR3 sequence is 14 residues long. The germline gives CDR1 SGHNT, CDR2 YYREEE (reference sequence). V gave up 7 bases and J gave up 10 bases, with 21 bases separating them. CDR3 protein: CASGRGQGTIEQFF. DNA of the CDR3: TGTGCCAGCGGACGCGGCCAGGGGACTATCGAGCAGTTCTTC. The complete variable domain, with remaining parts taken from reference TRBV5-4 and TRBJ2-1, reads ETGVTQSPTHLIKTRGQQVTLRCSSQSGHNTVSWYQQALGQGPQFIFQYYREEENGRGNFPPRFSGLQFPNYSSELNVNALELDDSALYLCASGRGQGTIEQFFGPGTRLTVL.

The table lists this clone with a count of one. This chain uses TRBV5-1 with TRBJ2-7; 7 nucleotides agree with TRBD1. V lost 7 bases and J lost 8; bases outside the gene matches: 12. This CDR3 is 13 amino acids long. Germline loops: CDR1 SGHRS, CDR2 YFSETQ. The CDR3 is CASLGQPAEKQYF. The CDR3 nucleotides are TGCGCCAGCCTGGGACAGCCAGCTGAAAAGCAGTACTTC. Full variable domain (remainder filled in from reference TRBV5-1 and TRBJ2-7): KAGVTQTPRYLIKTRGQQVTLSCSPISGHRSVSWYQQTPGQGLQFLFEYFSETQRNKGNFPGRFSGRQFSNSRSEMNVSTLELGDSALYLCASLGQPAEKQYFGPGTRLTVT.

This rearrangement joins TRBV6-1 to TRBJ2-6; no clear D gene. In germline, CDR1 is MNHNS, CDR2 SASEGT. There are 16 residues in the CDR3. V lost 1 base, J lost 0 bases, and 7 bases lay in between. CDR3 in DNA: TGTGCCAGCAGTGAAGGCAGGAGCTCTGGGGCCAACGTCCTGACTTTC. Its protein is CASSEGRSSGANVLTF.

Only one count was recorded for this clone. DNA for the CDR3: TGTGCCAGCAGCTTGACGGGCAGTCCAGGGATCGGGGAGCTGTTTTTT. It specifies CASSLTGSPGIGELFF. This chain uses TRBV11-2 with TRBJ2-2; D may be TRBD1 (5 bases). The germline V and J ends were trimmed by 3 bases and 7 bases, with 18 bases remaining between them. This CDR3 is 16 amino acids long. Germline assignment: CDR1 SGHAT and CDR2 FQNNGV.

The gene calls are TRBV5-1 and TRBJ2-7, with D perhaps matching TRBD1 (5 bases). Looked up from germline, CDR1 is SGHRS and CDR2 is YFSETQ. V lost 0 bases and J lost 2, with 12 bases in between. This CDR3 is 15 amino acids long. CDR3 sequence (DNA): TGCGCCAGCAGCTTGGCTCAGGTAGGGGCCTACGAGCAGTACTTC. Amino acids: CASSLAQVGAYEQYF.

J is TRBJ2-1 and V is TRBV7-8, with D hard to call. Deletions cut 5 bases from V and 0 bases from J, with 14 bases between. The CDR3 has 16 amino acids. Germline V gene sequence: CDR1 SGHVS, CDR2 FQNEAQ. For the CDR3, the DNA is TGTGCCAGCAGCATTACTGCTCCGAGCTCCTACAATGAGCAGTTCTTC. It specifies CASSITAPSSYNEQFF.

CDR3 DNA: TGTGCCAGCAGCTTACCTAGCGGGAGGAATGAGCAGTTCTTC. Residues: CASSLPSGRNEQFF. The genes are TRBV5-6 and TRBJ2-1, with 11 bases fitting TRBD2. With 2 bases clipped from V and 7 bases from J, the junction kept 2 bases outside the gene matches. CDR3 length equals 14 residues. CDR1 and CDR2 (germline): SGHDT, YYEEEE.

V and J are TRBV18 and TRBJ2-7; D unresolved. V lost 2 bases and J 6 bases, leaving 20 bases between the germline ends. Germline CDR1 reads KGHSH; CDR2 reads LQKENI. This CDR3 comprises 16 residues. CDR3 sequence: CASSPRVNHVRVEQYF. The CDR3 DNA reads as TGTGCCAGCTCACCAAGGGTCAACCACGTCAGAGTCGAGCAGTACTTC.